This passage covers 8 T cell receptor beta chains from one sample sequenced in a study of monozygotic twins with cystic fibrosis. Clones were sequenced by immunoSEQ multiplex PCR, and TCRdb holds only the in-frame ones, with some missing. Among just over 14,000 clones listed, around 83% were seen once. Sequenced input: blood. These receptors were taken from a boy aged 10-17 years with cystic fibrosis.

The CDR3 here is CASSERSGSTDTQYF. In DNA form, the CDR3 reads TGCGCCAGCAGTGAACGGTCAGGGTCGACAGATACGCAGTATTTT. The rearrangement links TRBV10-1 to TRBJ2-3, with TRBD1 as a possible D gene (5 bases). Looked up from germline, CDR1 is WNHNN and CDR2 is SYGVQD (reference sequence). The CDR3 contains 15 residues. V was trimmed by 3 bases and J by 3 bases, leaving 13 bases between them.

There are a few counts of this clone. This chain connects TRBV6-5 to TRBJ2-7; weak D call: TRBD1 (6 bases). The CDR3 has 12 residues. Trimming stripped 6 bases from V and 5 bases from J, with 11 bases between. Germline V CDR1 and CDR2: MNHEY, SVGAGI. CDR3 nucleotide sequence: TGTGCCAGCAGGAACAGGGACCACGAGCAGTACTTC. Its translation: CASRNRDHEQYF.

The CDR3 loop reads CASSLGPTSVGSRGDTQYF. The DNA of the CDR3 is TGCGCCAGCAGCTTGGGGCCAACTAGCGTTGGGTCAAGGGGGGATACGCAGTATTTT. This chain connects TRBV5-1 to TRBJ2-3, with a tentative D call TRBD2 (7 bases). V shed 0 bases and J shed 6 bases, with 26 bases lying between them. Germline loops: CDR1 SGHRS, CDR2 YFSETQ. This CDR3 has 19 amino acids.

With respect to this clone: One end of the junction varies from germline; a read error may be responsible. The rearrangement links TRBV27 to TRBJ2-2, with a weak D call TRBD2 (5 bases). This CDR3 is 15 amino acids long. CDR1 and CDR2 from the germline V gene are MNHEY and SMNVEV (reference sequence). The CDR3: CASSPRSNLGGQLFF. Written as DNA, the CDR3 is TGTGCCAGCAGTCCCCGTAGCAACTTGGGCGGGCAGCTGTTTTTT.

This CDR3 reads CASSLADGGVDSPLHF. CDR3 DNA: TGTGCCAGCAGCTTGGCCGATGGAGGGGTGGATTCACCCCTCCACTTT. The J gene is TRBJ1-6, the V gene TRBV5-4; tentatively, D is TRBD1 (5 bases). CDR3 length: 16 residues. Germline CDR1 reads SGHNT; CDR2 reads YYREEE (reference sequence). V was shortened by 0 bases and J by 8 bases, with 15 bases between the two germline ends.

Here the CDR3 DNA reads TGTGCCAGCAACTTGGGACAGGGTAGGACCTACAATGAGCAGTTCTTC. Translation gives CASNLGQGRTYNEQFF. The chain recombines TRBV28 with TRBJ2-1; 9 nucleotides agree with TRBD1. Trimming at V came to 7 bases and at J to 2 bases, leaving 9 bases not matched to a gene. This CDR3 has 16 amino acids. Germline CDR1 is MDHEN and CDR2 is SYDVKM.

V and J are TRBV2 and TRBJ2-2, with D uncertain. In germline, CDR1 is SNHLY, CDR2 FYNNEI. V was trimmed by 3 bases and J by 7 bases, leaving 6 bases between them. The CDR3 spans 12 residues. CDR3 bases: TGTGCCAGCAGTGAGGTAAACGGGGAGCTGTTTTTT. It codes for CASSEVNGELFF.

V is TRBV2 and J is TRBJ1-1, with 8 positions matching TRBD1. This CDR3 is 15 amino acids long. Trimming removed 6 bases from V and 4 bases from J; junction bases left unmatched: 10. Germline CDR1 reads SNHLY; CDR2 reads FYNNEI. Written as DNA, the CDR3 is TGTGCCAGCAGGGCGGACAGGGCAACCCGCACTGAAGCTTTCTTT. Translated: CASRADRATRTEAFF.